This T cell receptor (beta chain) was documented in a study of PD-1 blockade in mismatch repair-deficient tumors. This CDR3 contains 15 residues. The V end was cut by 2 bases, the J end by 2 bases, with 14 bases between. CDR1 and CDR2 (germline): SGHRS, YFSETQ. Clones were sequenced by immunoSEQ multiplex PCR, and TCRdb holds only the in-frame ones, with some missing. The table shows 100,000 to 150,000 clones, with approximately 90% occurring only once. The clonotype comes from an adult with mismatch repair-deficient cancer. Here the sequenced sample was peripheral blood, taken 44 weeks after starting pembrolizumab. V gene TRBV5-1 combines with J gene TRBJ2-7, with D possibly matching TRBD1 (6 bases). In DNA, the CDR3 is TGCGCCAGCAGCTTAGGACAGTTTGATGCCTACGAGCAGTACTTC. Amino acids: CASSLGQFDAYEQYF.